This T cell receptor beta chain was retrieved from a study of response to subunit inactivated influenza vaccine. The study, taken as a whole, reports: Only a handful of new T cells, the authors suggested, are recruited with each seasonal influenza vaccination.

V lost 6 bases and J 5 bases, leaving 14 bases between the germline ends. This CDR3 spans 14 amino acids. One entry per CDR3 protein, called by TCRdb with MiXCR from the RT-PCR reads. The table records roughly 170,000 distinct CDR3 sequences, nearly 9.5% of them present only once. This clonotype was counted at least ten times. Its target is unknown. This material consisted of non-naive T cells sorted from PBMCs, taken on the day of vaccination. This TCR was recovered from a middle-aged man who received an inactivated influenza vaccine. V gene TRBV12-3 or TRBV12-4 combines with J gene TRBJ1-5; the D gene is possibly TRBD1 (6 bases). The CDR3, as DNA: TGTGCCAGCAGCGTCAGGGGTACGGATCAGCCCCAGCATTTT. Amino acid sequence: CASSVRGTDQPQHF.